The rows below give T cell receptor beta chains drawn from one sample of a study of T cell responses to AZD1222 COVID-19 vaccine. TCRdb's table, derived via immunoSEQ multiplex PCR, lists solely in-frame clones and lacks some. Of roughly 150,000 clones listed, approximately 88% are singletons. This sample comprised peripheral blood, obtained on day 0 of AZD1222 vaccination. These receptors all come from an adult in good health. Both conserved end residues are part of each CDR3. D genes are given only for firm matches. Clone size appears in some rows only: once, few, many, or a class for an expanded clone.

size	V	D	J	DNA	CDR3
NA	TRBV6-1	NA	TRBJ1-4	TGTGCCAGCAGCGGCCGTCGGGGTGAAAAACTGTTTTTT	CASSGRRGEKLFF
NA	TRBV7-9	NA	TRBJ2-1	TGTGCCAGCAGCTTAGAAATGTTGGGGGCTTTCGATGAGCAGTTCTTC	CASSLEMLGAFDEQFF
once	TRBV6-5	NA	TRBJ1-6	TGTGCCAGCAGTTACTCGCAGGGCCCCCGGGATTCACCCCTCCACTTT	CASSYSQGPRDSPLHF
once	TRBV27	NA	TRBJ2-6	TGTGCCAGCACCCAGCTTCCCCCTGGGGCCAACGTCCTGACTTTC	CASTQLPPGANVLTF
NA	TRBV7-3	NA	TRBJ2-7	TGTGCCAGCAGCCGGGGGGCCGGGACAACTCTGAACTTC	CASSRGAGTTLNF
NA	TRBV6-5	NA	TRBJ1-6	TGTGCCAGCAGGTTTGAGGTTAATTCACCCCTCCACTTT	CASRFEVNSPLHF
NA	TRBV14	NA	TRBJ1-2	TGTGCCAGCAGCCAATCCCGACACCGGGAAATCTGGGGCTACACCTTC	CASSQSRHREIWGYTF
NA	TRBV5-6	TRBD1	TRBJ1-3	TGTGCCAGCAGCTGGGGAGGGGGCCGCTCTGGAAACACCATATATTTT	CASSWGGGRSGNTIYF
many	TRBV15	NA	TRBJ1-1	TGTGCCACCAGCGGAGACGGGGGCACTGAAGCTTTCTTT	CATSGDGGTEAFF
NA	TRBV18	NA	TRBJ1-1	TGTGCCAGCTCACCACTGATCGAGCAGGGCACTGAAGCTTTCTTT	CASSPLIEQGTEAFF
NA	TRBV28	TRBD1	TRBJ1-4	TGTGCCAGCAGATTAGATACGGCAGGGGGCGAGAATGAAAAACTGTTTTTT	CASRLDTAGGENEKLFF
NA	TRBV29-1	NA	TRBJ1-2	TGCAGCGTTGTTGGTCACTCGGCAGGGAGGCATCACTTC	CSVVGHSAGRHHF
NA	TRBV28	NA	TRBJ1-5	TGTGCCACCGAGGAAGGTCATAGCAATCAGCCCCAGCATTTT	CATEEGHSNQPQHF
NA	TRBV7-9	NA	TRBJ1-1	TGTGCCAGCAGGGATAGTTTGCTCTCCACTGAAGCTTTCTTT	CASRDSLLSTEAFF
NA	TRBV5-1	NA	TRBJ1-2	TGCGCCAGCAGCTGGTCCCTGATGGGGGATGGCTACACCTTC	CASSWSLMGDGYTF
NA	TRBV11-1	NA	TRBJ2-3	TGTGCCAGCAGCTTAGTAACGGGGGGCACAGATACGCAGTATTTT	CASSLVTGGTDTQYF
NA	TRBV19	TRBD1	TRBJ1-2	TGTGCCAGTAGAGGACAGGGTAAACTTAAGAACTATGGCTACACCTTC	CASRGQGKLKNYGYTF
NA	TRBV27	NA	TRBJ1-1	TGTGCCAGCAGTTGGGCCGGAAACACTGAAGCTTTCTTT	CASSWAGNTEAFF
NA	TRBV19	NA	TRBJ1-1	TGTGCCAGTATGAACGGACTGAACACTGAAGCTTTCTTT	CASMNGLNTEAFF
NA	TRBV19	NA	TRBJ1-1	TGTGCCAGTAGTACCCGGGCGGGGGGCCTTGGGACTGAAGCTTTCTTT	CASSTRAGGLGTEAFF
NA	TRBV5-1	NA	TRBJ1-5	TGCGCCAGCAGCGAACAGGGAACTCAGCCCCAGCATTTT	CASSEQGTQPQHF
NA	TRBV30	NA	TRBJ1-3	TGTGCCTGGAGTGTCTCAGGAAACACCATATATTTT	CAWSVSGNTIYF
NA	TRBV5-4	NA	TRBJ1-1	TGTGCCAGCCTCCATGGCGGGAAGAACACTGAAGCTTTCTTT	CASLHGGKNTEAFF
once	TRBV6-5	TRBD1	TRBJ1-1	TGTGCCAGCAGTCCCCCCGGGACAGGGGATACTGAAGCTTTCTTT	CASSPPGTGDTEAFF
NA	TRBV5-6	TRBD1	TRBJ1-5	TGTGCCAGCAGCCAACAGGGGGCAATCCAGCCCCAGCATTTT	CASSQQGAIQPQHF
NA	TRBV12-3/TRBV12-4	NA	TRBJ2-7	TGTGCCAGCAGCACAGGGTCCGAGCAGTACTTC	CASSTGSEQYF
few	TRBV18	NA	TRBJ1-1	TGTGCCAGCTCACCCCTCAGGGTGGACACTGAAGCTTTCTTT	CASSPLRVDTEAFF
NA	TRBV3-1/TRBV3-2	TRBD2	TRBJ2-3	TGTGCCAGCAGCCTTGGACTAGCAGGCACAGATACGCAGTATTTT	CASSLGLAGTDTQYF
NA	TRBV10-3	NA	TRBJ1-1	TGTGCCATCAGAGATGGTAAAGGGGCTATGAACACTGAAGCTTTCTTT	CAIRDGKGAMNTEAFF
once	TRBV6-5	NA	TRBJ1-1	TGTGCCAGCAGTTACAGGGTGGTTGCTTTCTTT	CASSYRVVAFF
NA	TRBV19	TRBD1	TRBJ1-1	TGTGCCAGTAGTATGAAGACAGGGACCGGAACCAATGAAGCTTTCTTT	CASSMKTGTGTNEAFF
few	TRBV3-1/TRBV3-2	NA	TRBJ1-5	TGTGCCAGCAGCCAACGAACAGGGATCCAGCCCCAGCATTTT	CASSQRTGIQPQHF
NA	TRBV4-1	NA	TRBJ1-5	TGCGCCAGCAGCCAAGGACCAGATCAGCCCCAGCATTTT	CASSQGPDQPQHF
NA	TRBV19	NA	TRBJ1-1	TGTGCCAGTAGTATAGCTACCACCCCGGGGACTGAAGCTTTCTTT	CASSIATTPGTEAFF
NA	TRBV5-1	NA	TRBJ2-6	TGCGCCAGCAGCTACCCGGAGGCGGGGCGCTCTCTGGGGGCCAACGTCCTGACTTTC	CASSYPEAGRSLGANVLTF
once	TRBV7-2	NA	TRBJ1-2	TGTGCCAGCAGCCCGATGGGGACCGGGACGGTCTATGGCTACACCTTC	CASSPMGTGTVYGYTF
few	TRBV19	NA	TRBJ1-5	TGTGCCAGTAGTATGGACAGCCAGCCCCAGCATTTT	CASSMDSQPQHF
few	TRBV12-3/TRBV12-4	TRBD1	TRBJ2-7	TGTGCCAGCAGTTTGAGACAGGGCAACGAGCAGTACTTC	CASSLRQGNEQYF
NA	TRBV6-1	TRBD1	TRBJ1-2	TGTGCCAGCAGTGACGACCGGGACAGGGTTAGCTACACCTTC	CASSDDRDRVSYTF
NA	TRBV30	NA	TRBJ1-2	TGTGCCTGGAGTGTTCGACAGGGCTACACCTTC	CAWSVRQGYTF